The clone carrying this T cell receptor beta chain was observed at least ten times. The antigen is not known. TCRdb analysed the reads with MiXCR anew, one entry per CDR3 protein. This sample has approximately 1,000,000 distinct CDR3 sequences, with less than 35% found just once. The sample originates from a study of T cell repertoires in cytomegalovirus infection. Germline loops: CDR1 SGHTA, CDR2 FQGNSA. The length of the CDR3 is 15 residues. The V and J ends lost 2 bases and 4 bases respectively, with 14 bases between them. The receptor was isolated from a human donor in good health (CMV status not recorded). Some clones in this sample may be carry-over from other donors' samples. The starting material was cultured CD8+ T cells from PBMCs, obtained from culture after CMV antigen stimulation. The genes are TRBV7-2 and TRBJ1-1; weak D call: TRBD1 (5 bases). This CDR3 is CASSLWGGGGTEAFF. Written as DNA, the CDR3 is TGTGCCAGCAGCTTATGGGGGGGGGGTGGCACTGAAGCTTTCTTT.